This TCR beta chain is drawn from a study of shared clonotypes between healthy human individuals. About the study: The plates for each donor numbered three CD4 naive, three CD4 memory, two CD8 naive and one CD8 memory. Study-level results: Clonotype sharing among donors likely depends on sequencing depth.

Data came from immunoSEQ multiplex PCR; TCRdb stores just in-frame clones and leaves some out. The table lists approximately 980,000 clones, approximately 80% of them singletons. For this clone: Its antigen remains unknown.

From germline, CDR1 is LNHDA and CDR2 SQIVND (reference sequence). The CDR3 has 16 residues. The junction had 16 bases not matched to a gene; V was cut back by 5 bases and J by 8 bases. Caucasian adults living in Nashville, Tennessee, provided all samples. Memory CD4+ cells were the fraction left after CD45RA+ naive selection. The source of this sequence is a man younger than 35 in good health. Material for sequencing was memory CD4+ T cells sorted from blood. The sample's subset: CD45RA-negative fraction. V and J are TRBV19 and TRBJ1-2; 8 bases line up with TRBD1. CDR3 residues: CASSEMKGQGAKGYTF. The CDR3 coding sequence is TGTGCCAGTAGTGAGATGAAGGGCCAGGGGGCGAAAGGCTACACCTTC.